Detailed here is one T cell receptor beta chain. No antigen is known for it. The data originate from a study of siplizumab effects on memory and regulatory T cells. Study-level results: There were only a minor fraction of alloreactive clones that mapped to unstimulated subsets. Memory cells seemed less diverse than naive T cells, which seemed major alloresponse contributors.

Germline CDR1 SGHVS, CDR2 FQNEAQ. Trimming took off 1 base at V and 11 bases at J, with 14 bases between the two ends. The CDR3 is 13 amino acids. TCRdb keeps only in-frame clones here, not all; method: immunoSEQ multiplex PCR. The repertoire consists of around 95,000 clones, with about 90% occurring once and the leading ten covering around 0.15%. The sample comprised CD4+ T cells sorted from blood. V and J are TRBV7-8 and TRBJ2-5; either TRBD1 or TRBD2 may supply D (5 bases each). This TCR was sampled from a human donor in good health. CDR3 loop: CASSLGTLGEQYF. The CDR3 DNA is TGTGCCAGCAGCTTAGGGACATTGGGAGAGCAGTACTTC.